This TCR beta chain emerged from a study of beta chain features in type 1 diabetes. In the case of this clone: Its antigen is not identified.

Expressed TCRB transcripts were sequenced because the isolated RNA had all been reverse transcribed beforehand. Sequenced by immunoSEQ multiplex PCR; TCRdb stores in-frame clones only, minus some. The repertoire holds 150,000 to 200,000 clones, with roughly 60% as singletons. Looked up from germline, CDR1 is SGHDN and CDR2 is FVKESK. Trimming left V 1 base short and J 7 bases short, with 17 bases between. The CDR3 covers 16 residues. A heparinised blood draw that averaged about 100 mL was obtained once from each donor. Study outcomes and limitations: TCRB CDR3 length was moderately but significantly reduced in all four CD4+ subsets of Type 1 diabetes patients.

The sample consisted of naive CD4+ T cells from blood. The receptor was derived from a young man with type 1 diabetes. This chain links TRBV14 with TRBJ2-1, with a tentative D call TRBD1 (6 bases). The CDR3 here is CASSQVLGAYTNEQFF. The CDR3 DNA reads TGTGCCAGCAGCCAAGTACTGGGGGCCTATACGAATGAGCAGTTCTTC.